This is a list of T cell receptor beta chains from one sample in a study of blood T cells in healthy people across ages. From the 5' RACE reads, TCRdb called clonotypes with MiXCR, one entry per CDR3 protein. The table lists roughly 1.4 million distinct CDR3 sequences, around 55% of them singletons, with roughly 7% in the top ten. The specimen sequenced was blood. The origin of the receptors is a man between 18 and 35 years old in good health. Both conserved end residues are part of each CDR3. Fields, in order: J gene, V gene, CDR3 protein.

TRBJ2-7,TRBV6-1,CASAERQGAYEQYF
TRBJ2-1,TRBV27,CASSDSGGWYEQFF
TRBJ2-7,TRBV10-3,CAISESPTGTSSYEQYF
TRBJ1-6,TRBV4-1,CASSQPPGQGGSPLHF
TRBJ2-1,TRBV10-3,CAGGRAGENEQFF
TRBJ2-1,TRBV6-5,CASSFTGTRVRNEQFF
TRBJ2-5,TRBV20-1,CSARGVGTSAETQYF
TRBJ1-1,TRBV14,CASSQDHRVPLEAFF
TRBJ2-2,TRBV10-1,CASSVGGRNTGELFF
TRBJ2-3,TRBV4-1,CASSPHVTTGDTQYF
TRBJ2-2,TRBV7-9,CASSQRVGELFF
TRBJ2-1,TRBV5-1,CASSLEGQAGEQFF
TRBJ2-5,TRBV7-2,CASSVTGIQETQYF
TRBJ2-1,TRBV29-1,CSVRSGIINNEQFF
TRBJ2-3,TRBV20-1,CSVGDQTGLDTQYF
TRBJ1-1,TRBV5-6,CASSPRAHVNTEAFF
TRBJ1-6,TRBV27,CASSLVSVFGSPLHF
TRBJ1-2,TRBV24-1,CATSDWGDYGYTF
TRBJ1-5,TRBV5-1,CASPRSNQPQHF
TRBJ2-5,TRBV5-1,CASSLGIGLDLQETQYF
TRBJ2-7,TRBV20-1,CSVTDVAAYEQYF
-,TRBV2,CASSEYRMETQYF